These 4 T cell receptor beta chains originate from one sample sequenced in a study of T cell responses to AZD1222 COVID-19 vaccine. Only in-frame clones appear in the TCRdb table, and some are missing; sequencing was by immunoSEQ multiplex PCR. Seen here are approximately 100,000 clones, approximately 88% observed once, and the top ten hold over 15%. Sequencing used peripheral blood, obtained on day 0 of AZD1222 vaccination. All receptors come from an adult in good health.

The V call is TRBV18, the J call TRBJ1-3; TRBD1 might be the D (5 bases). Germline V lookup: CDR1 KGHSH, CDR2 LQKENI. Between the trimmed V and J ends, which lost 6 bases and 1 base, there was a span of 13 bases. The CDR3 runs to 15 residues. The CDR3 nucleotides are TGTGCCAGCTCCCGGGACGGGTTATCTGGAAACACCATATATTTT. Translating gives CASSRDGLSGNTIYF.

The rearrangement links TRBV18 to TRBJ1-5, with 8 bases that match TRBD1. The V gene's germline CDR1 is KGHSH and CDR2 LQKENI. The CDR3 extends over 17 amino acids. The V segment lost 2 bases and the J segment 3 bases; nucleotides outside the gene matches: 9. The CDR3 region is CASSPDGQGGNNQPQHF. The CDR3 nucleotides read TGTGCCAGCTCACCAGACGGACAGGGAGGGAACAATCAGCCCCAGCATTTT.

The rearrangement uses TRBV7-9 and TRBJ1-1; D is ambiguous. Trimming removed 5 bases at V and 4 bases at J, with 20 bases between. Germline V gene lookup returns CDR1 SEHNR and CDR2 FQNEAQ (reference sequence). This CDR3 is 16 amino acids long. CDR3 sequence reads: CASSAGTVTLSTEAFF. The CDR3, as DNA: TGTGCCAGCAGCGCTGGAACCGTGACATTGAGCACTGAAGCTTTCTTT.

CDR3 residues: CASSQGSSIPYGYTF. The CDR3, as DNA: TGTGCCAGCAGCCAAGGGAGCAGTATCCCCTATGGCTACACCTTC. V is TRBV3-1 (or the pseudogene TRBV3-2) and J is TRBJ1-2; D not resolved. Germline V lookup: CDR1 LGHDT, CDR2 YNNKEL (reference sequence). This CDR3 region has 15 residues. Between the trimmed V and J ends, which lost 1 base and 4 bases, there was a span of 13 bases.